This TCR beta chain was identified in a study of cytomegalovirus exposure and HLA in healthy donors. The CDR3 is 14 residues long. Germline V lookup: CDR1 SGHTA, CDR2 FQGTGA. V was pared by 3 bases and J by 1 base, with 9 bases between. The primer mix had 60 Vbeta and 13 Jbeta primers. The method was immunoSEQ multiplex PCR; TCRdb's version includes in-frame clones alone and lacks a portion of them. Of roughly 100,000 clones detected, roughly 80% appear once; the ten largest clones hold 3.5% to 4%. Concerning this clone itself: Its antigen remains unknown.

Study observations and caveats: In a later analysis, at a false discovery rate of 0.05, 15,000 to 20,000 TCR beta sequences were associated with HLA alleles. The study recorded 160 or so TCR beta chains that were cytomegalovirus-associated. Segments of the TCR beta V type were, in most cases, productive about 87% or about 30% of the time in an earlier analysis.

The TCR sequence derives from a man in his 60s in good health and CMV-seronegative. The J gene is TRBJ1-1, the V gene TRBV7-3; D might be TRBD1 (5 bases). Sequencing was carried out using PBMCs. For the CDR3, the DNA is TGTGCCAGCAGCTTTGGCAGGGAGAACACTGAAGCTTTCTTT. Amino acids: CASSFGRENTEAFF.